The rows below give T cell receptor beta chains drawn from one sample of a study of Tregs in tolerant kidney transplant recipients. Assay: immunoSEQ multiplex PCR; the TCRdb copy retains only in-frame clones and omits some. The data hold about 20,000 clones, with around 82% observed a single time. Sequences were obtained from Tregs from blood. The receptors shown here come from a human donor in good health. Both conserved end residues are part of each CDR3. Fields, in order: clone size, J gene, D gene, V gene, CDR3 DNA, CDR3 protein. The D gene is left open where the match is weak. The size field is filled for only some rows; it gives once, few, many or a size class.

clone_size: NA
j_call: TRBJ2-1
d_call: TRBD2
v_call: TRBV5-1
cdr3_nt: TGCGCCAGCAGCCTTGGACTAGCGGCCGGGGGGTACAATGAGCAGTTCTTC
cdr3_aa: CASSLGLAAGGYNEQFF

clone_size: NA
j_call: TRBJ2-5
d_call: TRBD2
v_call: TRBV7-2
cdr3_nt: TGTGCCAGCAGCTTAGCCGGTCCCGGACTAGCGGGAGAGCGGCAGACCCAGTACTTC
cdr3_aa: CASSLAGPGLAGERQTQYF

clone_size: once
j_call: TRBJ2-2
d_call: NA
v_call: TRBV9
cdr3_nt: TGTGCCAGCAGCCACTGGGACACCGGGGAGCTGTTTTTT
cdr3_aa: CASSHWDTGELFF

clone_size: few
j_call: TRBJ1-4
d_call: TRBD1
v_call: TRBV11-3
cdr3_nt: TGTGCCAGCAGCTTCGGGACAGGGGTTAATGAAAAACTGTTTTTT
cdr3_aa: CASSFGTGVNEKLFF

clone_size: NA
j_call: TRBJ2-5
d_call: NA
v_call: TRBV7-2
cdr3_nt: TGTGCCAGCAGCTTAGACGCGGGCCAAGAGACCCAGTACTTC
cdr3_aa: CASSLDAGQETQYF

clone_size: NA
j_call: TRBJ2-1
d_call: NA
v_call: TRBV18
cdr3_nt: TGTGCCAGCTCCGTTGACAGTATATTTGAGCAGTTCTTC
cdr3_aa: CASSVDSIFEQFF

clone_size: NA
j_call: TRBJ1-6
d_call: TRBD1
v_call: TRBV7-2
cdr3_nt: TGTGCCAGCAGCTTAGGATCCGGGACAGGTTCACCCCTCCACTTT
cdr3_aa: CASSLGSGTGSPLHF

clone_size: NA
j_call: TRBJ2-2
d_call: NA
v_call: TRBV7-9
cdr3_nt: TGTGCCAGCAACCTGTTACAGGGATTTGAGGCCGGGGAGCTGTTTTTT
cdr3_aa: CASNLLQGFEAGELFF

clone_size: NA
j_call: TRBJ1-2
d_call: NA
v_call: TRBV11-3
cdr3_nt: TGTGCCAGCAGCTTAGGGGGGCGCTTCGGTGGCTACACCTTC
cdr3_aa: CASSLGGRFGGYTF

clone_size: NA
j_call: TRBJ1-2
d_call: NA
v_call: TRBV30
cdr3_nt: TGTGCCTGGACAAGAACAGGGCTAGCCTACACCTTC
cdr3_aa: CAWTRTGLAYTF

clone_size: once
j_call: TRBJ1-4
d_call: NA
v_call: TRBV18
cdr3_nt: TGTGCCAGCTCGTCTAGGGGCGCGCCTAATGAAAAACTGTTTTTT
cdr3_aa: CASSSRGAPNEKLFF

clone_size: NA
j_call: TRBJ1-5
d_call: NA
v_call: TRBV4-3
cdr3_nt: TGCGCCAGCAGCCAAGCGGCAGGGGAGCAGCCCCAGCATTTT
cdr3_aa: CASSQAAGEQPQHF

clone_size: NA
j_call: TRBJ1-6
d_call: NA
v_call: TRBV2
cdr3_nt: TGTGCCAGCAGTGAAGGAGGGCAGGGATATTCGCCCCTCCACTTT
cdr3_aa: CASSEGGQGYSPLHF

clone_size: few
j_call: TRBJ2-7
d_call: TRBD2
v_call: TRBV11-2
cdr3_nt: TGTGCCAGCAGCATAGGACTAGCGGGAGTGTCGTCCTACGAGCAGTACTTC
cdr3_aa: CASSIGLAGVSSYEQYF

clone_size: NA
j_call: TRBJ2-1
d_call: TRBD2
v_call: TRBV7-3
cdr3_nt: TGTGCCAGCAGCCCTCTTAGGAATCCGGGGGGGCACCACAATGAGCAGTTCTTC
cdr3_aa: CASSPLRNPGGHHNEQFF

clone_size: NA
j_call: TRBJ1-2
d_call: NA
v_call: TRBV5-1
cdr3_nt: TGCGCCAGCAGCTTGGGCTGGCAGACTTCGTCCTATGGCTACACCTTC
cdr3_aa: CASSLGWQTSSYGYTF

clone_size: NA
j_call: TRBJ1-4
d_call: TRBD1
v_call: TRBV19
cdr3_nt: TGTGCCAGTAGTATAAAGAGGGGGCGTGAAAAACTGTTTTTT
cdr3_aa: CASSIKRGREKLFF

clone_size: NA
j_call: TRBJ2-5
d_call: TRBD2
v_call: TRBV4-1
cdr3_nt: TGCGCCAGCAGCGACGTCCTAGCGGTTCAAGAGACCCAGTACTTC
cdr3_aa: CASSDVLAVQETQYF

clone_size: NA
j_call: TRBJ1-1
d_call: NA
v_call: TRBV30
cdr3_nt: TGTGCCTGGAGCCTAGGGGGGAACACTGAAGCTTTCTTT
cdr3_aa: CAWSLGGNTEAFF

clone_size: NA
j_call: TRBJ1-2
d_call: TRBD1
v_call: TRBV30
cdr3_nt: TGTGCCTGGAGTCCCGGGACAGGGGCCAACTATGGCTACACCTTC
cdr3_aa: CAWSPGTGANYGYTF

clone_size: NA
j_call: TRBJ2-6
d_call: TRBD2
v_call: TRBV7-2
cdr3_nt: TGTGCCAGCAGCCGGAGGAGCGGGGGTCCTGGGGGCGGGGCCAACGTCCTGACTTTC
cdr3_aa: CASSRRSGGPGGGANVLTF

clone_size: NA
j_call: TRBJ2-3
d_call: TRBD2
v_call: TRBV7-2
cdr3_nt: TGTGCCAGCAGCTCCCGGGGTCGACGACTAGCCCCCACAGATACGCAGTATTTT
cdr3_aa: CASSSRGRRLAPTDTQYF

clone_size: NA
j_call: TRBJ2-5
d_call: NA
v_call: TRBV7-9
cdr3_nt: TGTGCCAGCAGCTTAAGGGGACTCGGAGAGACCCAGTACTTC
cdr3_aa: CASSLRGLGETQYF

clone_size: once
j_call: TRBJ2-2
d_call: NA
v_call: TRBV11-3
cdr3_nt: TGTGCCAGTGAGCCAGCTGGGGGGGAGCTGTTTTTT
cdr3_aa: CASEPAGGELFF

clone_size: NA
j_call: TRBJ1-5
d_call: NA
v_call: TRBV7-9
cdr3_nt: TGTGCCAGCAGCCCGGGAGGGGGTCAAGATCAGCCCCAGCATTTT
cdr3_aa: CASSPGGGQDQPQHF

clone_size: NA
j_call: TRBJ2-5
d_call: NA
v_call: TRBV10-2
cdr3_nt: TGCGCCAGCAGGCTAGGGCCCCAAGAGACCCAGTACTTC
cdr3_aa: CASRLGPQETQYF

clone_size: NA
j_call: TRBJ1-5
d_call: TRBD1
v_call: TRBV5-4
cdr3_nt: TGTGCCAGCAGCAACCTGGACAGGGACAATCAGCCCCAGCATTTT
cdr3_aa: CASSNLDRDNQPQHF

clone_size: NA
j_call: TRBJ1-2
d_call: NA
v_call: TRBV4-2
cdr3_nt: TGTGCCAGCAGCCGGAAAGGATCGGCATATGGCTACACCTTC
cdr3_aa: CASSRKGSAYGYTF

clone_size: NA
j_call: TRBJ2-1
d_call: TRBD2
v_call: TRBV5-5
cdr3_nt: TGTGCCAGCAGCCCACAACTAGCGGGGGGGCTCTATGAGCAGTTCTTC
cdr3_aa: CASSPQLAGGLYEQFF

clone_size: NA
j_call: TRBJ2-7
d_call: NA
v_call: TRBV15
cdr3_nt: TGTGCCACCAGCAGAGAGGCGACCTACGAGCAGTACTTC
cdr3_aa: CATSREATYEQYF

clone_size: NA
j_call: TRBJ2-2
d_call: TRBD1
v_call: TRBV11-2
cdr3_nt: TGTGCCAGCAGCTCAGAAAGGCTCCGGGACAGAGACACCGGGGAGCTGTTTTTT
cdr3_aa: CASSSERLRDRDTGELFF

clone_size: few
j_call: TRBJ2-5
d_call: TRBD2
v_call: TRBV4-3
cdr3_nt: TGCGCCAGCAGCCAAGGACAAGCGGGAGGGAAGGAGACCCAGTACTTC
cdr3_aa: CASSQGQAGGKETQYF

clone_size: once
j_call: TRBJ2-2
d_call: TRBD1
v_call: TRBV9
cdr3_nt: TGTGCCAGCAGCGGAGGACAGGGGGTTCCCGGGGAGCTGTTTTTT
cdr3_aa: CASSGGQGVPGELFF

clone_size: once
j_call: TRBJ1-2
d_call: TRBD1
v_call: TRBV19
cdr3_nt: TGTGCCAGTAGTGGACAGGGGAGTGGCTACACCTTC
cdr3_aa: CASSGQGSGYTF

clone_size: few
j_call: TRBJ1-1
d_call: TRBD1
v_call: TRBV6-5
cdr3_nt: TGTGCCAGCCGGATCAGGGGGTTGAACACTGAAGCTTTCTTT
cdr3_aa: CASRIRGLNTEAFF

clone_size: NA
j_call: TRBJ2-3
d_call: NA
v_call: TRBV2
cdr3_nt: TGTGCCAGCCGGCAGTCAGATACGCAGTATTTT
cdr3_aa: CASRQSDTQYF

clone_size: few
j_call: TRBJ1-1
d_call: NA
v_call: TRBV9
cdr3_nt: TGTGCCAGCAGCAAGCCCGGAGGGAACACTGAAGCTTTCTTT
cdr3_aa: CASSKPGGNTEAFF

clone_size: NA
j_call: TRBJ1-1
d_call: TRBD1
v_call: TRBV6-1
cdr3_nt: TGTGCCAGCAGTGAAGCAGGGACAGGGACTACTGAAGCTTTCTTT
cdr3_aa: CASSEAGTGTTEAFF

clone_size: NA
j_call: TRBJ2-5
d_call: TRBD1
v_call: TRBV5-1
cdr3_nt: TGCGCCAGCAGCTTCGGGGCCCGGGACAGGACAGAGACCCAGTACTTC
cdr3_aa: CASSFGARDRTETQYF

clone_size: NA
j_call: TRBJ2-5
d_call: NA
v_call: TRBV7-8
cdr3_nt: TGTGCCAGCAGCTTCCCGAATCAAGAGACCCAGTACTTC
cdr3_aa: CASSFPNQETQYF

clone_size: NA
j_call: TRBJ2-3
d_call: NA
v_call: TRBV15
cdr3_nt: TGTGCCACCACCACACAGGGTTCCGCAGATACGCAGTATTTT
cdr3_aa: CATTTQGSADTQYF

clone_size: NA
j_call: TRBJ2-7
d_call: NA
v_call: TRBV7-2
cdr3_nt: TGTGCCAGCAGCTTAGATAGGGGGAACGAGCAGTACTTC
cdr3_aa: CASSLDRGNEQYF

clone_size: NA
j_call: TRBJ2-2
d_call: NA
v_call: TRBV21-1
cdr3_nt: TGTGCCAGCTGTCTCCGGGACAGACACACCGGGGAGCTGTTTTTT
cdr3_aa: CASCLRDRHTGELFF

clone_size: NA
j_call: TRBJ1-5
d_call: NA
v_call: TRBV5-8
cdr3_nt: TGTGCCAGCAGCTTGGGAGGCGGCAATCAGCCCCAGCATTTT
cdr3_aa: CASSLGGGNQPQHF

clone_size: NA
j_call: TRBJ1-2
d_call: NA
v_call: TRBV30
cdr3_nt: TGTGCCTGGAGGAGAGGTGGCTACACCTTC
cdr3_aa: CAWRRGGYTF

clone_size: NA
j_call: TRBJ2-5
d_call: NA
v_call: TRBV4-1
cdr3_nt: TGCGCCAGCAGCCAAGAAGGGCGGACGTATGGGGAGACCCAGTACTTC
cdr3_aa: CASSQEGRTYGETQYF

clone_size: NA
j_call: TRBJ1-2
d_call: NA
v_call: TRBV19
cdr3_nt: TGTGCCAGTAGTCTAACAGGGAGATATGGCTACACCTTC
cdr3_aa: CASSLTGRYGYTF

clone_size: NA
j_call: TRBJ1-1
d_call: NA
v_call: TRBV7-2
cdr3_nt: TGTGCCAGCAGCTCGCAGGACGCCCGAAGGACTGAAGCTTTCTTT
cdr3_aa: CASSSQDARRTEAFF

clone_size: NA
j_call: TRBJ1-6
d_call: NA
v_call: TRBV11-2
cdr3_nt: TGTGCCAGCAGCTTACAGGGATCTTTTTCACCCCTCCACTTT
cdr3_aa: CASSLQGSFSPLHF

clone_size: NA
j_call: TRBJ2-7
d_call: TRBD2
v_call: TRBV7-8
cdr3_nt: TGTGCCAGCAGTCGTAGCGGGAGAGGGAGCTACGAGCAGTACTTC
cdr3_aa: CASSRSGRGSYEQYF

clone_size: once
j_call: TRBJ2-1
d_call: NA
v_call: TRBV29-1
cdr3_nt: TGCAGCGTTGATTCCCCGAGTCTAGCAGGAGCGGTCTCCTACAATGAGCAGTTCTTC
cdr3_aa: CSVDSPSLAGAVSYNEQFF

clone_size: NA
j_call: TRBJ1-2
d_call: NA
v_call: TRBV7-9
cdr3_nt: TGTGCCAGCAGCTACGGGGACCGAAACTATGGCTACACCTTC
cdr3_aa: CASSYGDRNYGYTF

clone_size: NA
j_call: TRBJ2-5
d_call: NA
v_call: TRBV10-3
cdr3_nt: TGTGCCATCAGTGGGCAGGGGAAACAGGAGACCCAGTACTTC
cdr3_aa: CAISGQGKQETQYF